This T cell receptor (beta chain) emerged from a study of post-analysis software for immune sequencing data. Study as a whole: The courses of disease that were included comprised relapsing-remitting, secondary progressive and progressive-relapsing multiple sclerosis. Findings and limits, study-wide: Included in a set of roughly five TRBV segments more frequent in patients than controls were TRBV5-6, TRBV5-1 and TRBV20-1. For normalized Chao1 diversity, multiple sclerosis patients scored significantly lower than controls did. Under F measure analysis, samples from one preparation batch co-clustered strongly.

This clonotype came up once. Its specificity is not known. V was cut by 6 bases and J by 2 bases, with 10 bases left in between. The CDR3 sequence is 14 residues long. CDR1 is MNHEY, CDR2 SVGAGI, per germline. Built from TCR beta cDNA, the libraries had unique molecular identifiers in them. Yield was approximately 500,000 cDNA molecules from approximately 0.91 to 9.4 million T cells. TCRdb re-analysed the PCR reads in MiXCR, keeping a single row per CDR3 protein. The sample yields under 900,000 distinct CDR3 sequences, approximately 57% seen once. The J gene is TRBJ1-4, the V gene TRBV6-5; no firm D call. This TCR derives from a girl aged 5 to 17 with multiple sclerosis. Specimen: blood. The CDR3 spells CASSQQITNEKLFF. The CDR3 DNA reads TGTGCCAGCAGCCAACAGATCACTAATGAAAAACTGTTTTTT.